This TCR beta chain was documented in a study of regulatory T cells in long-lasting Graves disease. General study points: Persistent disease preferred TRBV28, TRBJ1-2 and TRBJ2-5; new disease, TRBV20-1 and TRBJ2-1.

Both iRepertoire HTBI primers and Arm-PCR of CDR3 regions were used to build the TCR beta libraries. TCRdb fed the multiplex PCR reads into MiXCR, producing one record per CDR3 protein. This table has just over 600,000 distinct CDR3 sequences, roughly 15% appearing once. In this sample, this clonotype turned up a few times. The antigen is unknown. The CDR3 loop spans 14 amino acids. CDR1 and CDR2 (germline): LGHDT, YNNKEL (reference sequence). V gave up 3 bases and J gave up 5 bases, with 13 bases separating them. Time point: newly diagnosed GD, antithyroid drugs for less than 3 months. Extracted PBMC RNA gave rise to the TCR library. A further study also used this sample, focusing on T cells in Graves' hyperthyroidism and ophthalmopathy. That source adds: Graves' hyperthyroidism showing no ophthalmopathy progression within 18 months was considered stable. TCR CDR3 regions were first amplified by RT-PCR with HTBI primers. Among clonotypes expanded in thyroid above 0.001, most were also found in blood.

The source is a woman in her thirties with Graves disease. V is TRBV3-1 and J is TRBJ2-5; D is undetermined. This material consisted of peripheral blood mononuclear cells (PBMCs), taken at new diagnosis, from a patient treated with antithyroid drugs. The chain's CDR3 is CASSQRTVGETQYF. CDR3 nucleotide sequence: TGTGCCAGCAGCCAGAGAACCGTCGGGGAGACCCAGTACTTC.